This TCR beta chain came from a study of cytomegalovirus exposure and HLA in healthy donors listed by TCRdb under 2017. The study in broad terms: In an earlier analysis of under 600 of the donors, 250 to 350 Gb of sequence data and just under 120 million unique TCR beta sequences from about 179 million T cells were reported. An earlier analysis of approximately 500 of the donors applied high-throughput TCR beta sequencing to assess whether each TCR beta V gene segment acted as functional or pseudogenic. The number of typed donors differed by locus: about 620-640 for A, B, C, DRB1 and DQB1; some 500 for DQA1; some 610 for DPA1; and about 450 for DPB1. Along with the roughly 670-subject first cohort, a separate validation cohort of around 110 different subjects was used. Of the 398 genotyped donors, 75% to 85% were placed in the genetic ancestry cluster associated with self-reported Caucasian donors. In the later analysis, no new phenotypic data were used to find candidate immune exposures; instead, reliance was placed on TCR beta sequences and their occurrence across donors. HLA typing included class I and class II loci at four-digit resolution. Among a few hundred genotyped donors of the cohort, an average of around 240,000 unique TCR beta nucleotide sequences were sequenced per donor, about a sixth of them non-productive. To predict cytomegalovirus infection status, the study combined high-throughput TCR immunosequencing, statistical association of individual TCRs with disease status, and machine learning. Roughly 300 gigabases of sequencing data and approximately 85 million unique TCR sequences were included in an early release covering around 600 HLA-typed donors. The study profiled the T cell repertoires of under 700 subjects by immunosequencing and related them to cytomegalovirus serostatus. Roughly 5 DR-DQ haplotypes were handled as single units for association and clustering, since linkage in the cohort was strong. In a later genetic analysis, genome-wide SNP genotypes for about three fifths of the roughly 670 donors were used, and that subset was treated as a discovery cohort. The study aimed to test whether cataloging public T cell receptors could reveal signatures of past pathogen exposure. All discovery cohort repertoires had been generated on a single sequencing platform. Alongside the repertoire data, information on donor age, sex, ethnicity and CMV serostatus was compiled. A later analysis re-analyzed previously published TCR beta repertoires from approximately 700 donors and added high-resolution HLA genotyping to study TCR occurrence patterns. The full study reports these points: Three of the identified cytomegalovirus-associated TCR beta chains were confirmed in vitro to be specific for cytomegalovirus antigens. A further reported finding was that TCR beta sequences accurately predicted the HLA-A and HLA-B alleles for most subjects in the first cohort. Presence/absence analyses assumed roughly uniform sequencing depth across donors, an assumption that may not hold. A cluster of highly shared sequence variants was judged likely to represent a technical artifact of the sequencing pipeline. Because counts were too low, more than 15 rarely observed V segments, including chromosome 9 orphons, were left out of the earlier analysis of about 620 of the donors. Because the 87-base-pair reads could not distinguish some IMGT-functional V segments, including TRBV6-2 and TRBV6-3, those segments were excluded. Correlated functional status among segregating V segments might reflect linkage disequilibrium, but an unknown experimental factor could not be ruled out. A later analysis associated approximately 17,000 TCR beta sequences with specific HLA alleles at a false discovery rate of 0.05. A later analysis found that HLA-associated TCR beta chains were more clonally expanded and had lower generation probabilities than equally common non-associated chains. Immune exposure information for the cohort was limited to CMV serostatus. In an earlier analysis of approximately 590 of the donors, most TCR beta V segments appeared in productive rearrangements about 87% or about 30% of the time, broadly matching IMGT annotations. Only TCR beta chains were sequenced in this cohort, and the absence of alpha or paired-chain data limited detectable features. In both the original and validation cohorts, the classifier was reported to diagnose cytomegalovirus status with high specificity and sensitivity. A later analysis found that most CMV-associated TCR beta chains appeared HLA-restricted, with HLA associations seemingly driven largely by CMV exposure. Strong co-occurrence of HLA alleles, especially DR and DQ, made assigning TCR associations to individual alleles difficult. Several of the top co-occurrence clusters appeared to be linked to parvovirus B19, influenza, CMV and Epstein-Barr virus, according to a later analysis. The authors suggested that the approach could potentially be generalized to other disease states and immunological phenotypes. V-gene and J-gene trimming of TCR beta chains was associated with a missense DCLRE1C variant in a later genetic analysis, and the association was replicated in an independent cohort. A total of around 150 TCR beta chains were listed by the study as associated with cytomegalovirus. Most TCR sequences were observed very rarely across donors, whereas some public TCRs were present in many individuals. Because some donors lacked HLA typing at each locus, the association tests relied only on the typed subset. A later genetic analysis reported fewer N-insertions in productive TCRs among donors in an Asian-associated ancestry cluster than the roughly 690-donor mean. A later analysis found that TCR association rates varied across HLA loci, with DRB1 alleles showing the most associated TCRs and HLA-C alleles the fewest.

Libraries were prepared through the immunoSEQ multiplex PCR assay. A mixture of 60 forward primers for TCR Vbeta segments and 13 reverse primers for TCR Jbeta segments was used in the multiplex PCR. The CDR3 region of rearranged TCR beta genes was amplified from genomic DNA by a multiplex PCR assay. On the Illumina HiSeq System, the amplified TCR beta libraries were sequenced as 87-base-pair reads. The authors' pipeline ran thus. A later analysis counted approximately 76 million unique TCR beta chains across the roughly 700 repertoires, and 10 million to 12 million of these chains were shared by at least two donors. To remove PCR and sequencing errors, raw reads were error-corrected and collapsed into unique sequences using a nearest-neighbor algorithm that merged closely related sequences. CDR3 sequences were aligned to IMGT reference sequences to assign V, D and J gene segments. Each retained sequence needed at least a six-nucleotide match to both a V gene segment and a J gene segment. Rearrangements were classified as productive when the CDR3 lacked stop codons and remained in frame with V and J, and all other rearrangements were classified as non-productive. CDR3 was defined by IMGT convention, running from the second conserved V-encoded cysteine to the conserved J-encoded phenylalanine. Sequences without an unambiguous match to a single V gene segment were excluded from the earlier analysis of several hundred of the donors. In an earlier analysis of 587 of the donors, a V segment was called functional when productive rearrangements were above 56.7%, and segregating when the standard deviation between donors exceeded 5%. A statistical classification framework was built to diagnose cytomegalovirus status from the catalog of TCR beta chain sequences. In a later analysis, TCR nucleotide sequences were compared against IMGT/GENE-DB human TR gene sequences so that V and J genes could be assigned. Using the TCRdist pipeline, a later analysis assigned CDR3 sequences along with most-parsimonious VDJ recombination scenarios. In a later analysis, each TCR beta chain was defined by its CDR3 amino acid sequence together with its V-gene family, and reads without a unique V-gene family were excluded. In a later analysis, 450 to 600 highly shared, low-generation-probability nucleotide sequences were removed to address suspected cross-contamination and a sequencing artifact. For each public chain, a later analysis derived a clonal expansion index from normalized ranks of inferred template counts within each repertoire. Generation probabilities in a later analysis came from a VDJ recombination model fitted to out-of-frame rearrangements, and those results were checked against IGoR. Hypergeometric tests were used in a later analysis to score TCR-TCR, TCR-HLA and TCR-CMV co-occurrence, with a repertoire-size bias correction applied to the TCR pairs. To estimate false discovery rates, a later analysis permuted the HLA or CMV assignments 20 times. In a later analysis, co-occurring TCRs were grouped using DBSCAN, with TCRdist sequence similarity added in when clustering inside HLA-allele-positive subsets. Repertoires with fewer than 30,000 or more than 120,000 public chains, plus five repertoires with anomalous nucleotide sharing, were excluded from co-occurrence clustering. In TCRdb, the immuneACCESS table is reduced to in-frame sequences with V and J assigned. These tables do not hold every clone; where another copy was compared, an unresolved V gene accounts for under half, and the others remain unexplained. V, J and clone size derive from that table, while D and trimming were established from the DNA sequence. This sample lists 150,000 to 200,000 clones; 60% to 80% were detected once. The ten largest account for 3.1% of the sample.

The cohort was made up of under 800 healthy bone marrow donors. At the time of sampling, all cohort members were nominally healthy, though unrecorded immune exposures were likely present. The donor tested CMV seronegative and was one of the 352 seronegative cohort members. A peripheral blood sample was collected from each donor, and TCR beta sequencing was performed on peripheral blood mononuclear cells. Genomic DNA extraction from the blood cell samples was performed with the Qiagen DNeasy Blood Extraction Kit. CDR1 KGHSH and CDR2 LQKENI are derived from the germline V gene. V sheds 3 bases and J sheds 5 bases, leaving 8 bases between their ends. Including cysteine and phenylalanine, the CDR3 has 12 amino acids. Just the 36-base CDR3 DNA is kept, in frame starting at base 1. As for this clone: Its antigen is unknown. Base qualities are not provided; no much larger clone lies one nucleotide away.

The sequencing sample was made of PBMCs. The chain was built from TRBV18 and TRBJ2-7; TRBD2 might be the D gene, on 6 matching bases. The sequence came from a female donor in good health and CMV-seronegative. The base sequence is TGTGCCAGCTCACCCGGAGGGGACGAGCAGTACTTC. Its product reads: CASSPGGDEQYF. Reference TRBV18 and TRBJ2-7 genes cover what lies past the CDR3, so the full variable domain is NAGVMQNPRHLVRRRGQEARLRCSPMKGHSHVYWYRQLPEEGLKFMVYLQKENIIDESGMPKERFSAEFPKEGPSILRIQQVVRGDSAAYFCASSPGGDEQYFGPGTRLTVT.